This T cell receptor (delta chain) was recovered during a study of gamma-delta T cells after stem cell transplantation. TCRdb redid the clone calls on the RT-PCR reads with CATT. There are over a thousand delta-chain clones in the sample; about 9.4% occur only once, and around 66% lies in the top ten. This clone was detected a few times. A junction end diverges from the germline sequence, so it may reflect a read error. The CDR3 runs to 14 residues. Germline CDR1 is GEAIGNYY and CDR2 is EKD. The sequenced material came from gamma-delta T cells. The chain is built from TRDV2 and TRDJ1; 7 bases map to TRDD3. This sequence originates from a human donor. It is not recorded whose cells these are; they may come from a transplant donor. The CDR3: CACDTIVPGDKLIF. The CDR3 DNA reads TGTGCCTGTGACACCATCGTCCCCGGGGATAAACTCATCTTC.